These T cell receptor beta chains were read from a single sample in a study of blood T cells in healthy people across ages. Via MiXCR, TCRdb re-called the 5' RACE reads, giving one row per CDR3 protein. The sample has around 650,000 distinct CDR3 sequences, around 38% seen once. The sample consisted of blood. The receptor source for this set is a man aged 80 or over in good health. Each CDR3 is given with its conserved first and last residue.

J gene: TRBJ2-3; V gene: TRBV13; CDR3 protein: CASSPTGTTLGDTQYF
J gene: TRBJ2-1; V gene: TRBV6-2/TRBV6-3; CDR3 protein: CASLWTAGNEQFF
J gene: TRBJ2-6; V gene: TRBV7-2; CDR3 protein: CASSPRRFSGANVLTF
J gene: TRBJ2-3; V gene: TRBV6-1; CDR3 protein: CASSGVDPTSTDTQYF
J gene: TRBJ1-2; V gene: TRBV20-1; CDR3 protein: CSARDFRGMGGYTF
J gene: TRBJ1-4; V gene: TRBV6-1; CDR3 protein: CTSIQSTFATNEKLFF
J gene: TRBJ2-5; V gene: TRBV9; CDR3 protein: CASSARGIGETQYF
J gene: TRBJ2-5; V gene: TRBV29-1; CDR3 protein: CSVDALVQETQYF
J gene: TRBJ2-6; V gene: TRBV3-1; CDR3 protein: CASSQFLGANVLTF
J gene: TRBJ1-5; V gene: TRBV6-2/TRBV6-3; CDR3 protein: CASRTYPGQGVLSNQPQHF
J gene: TRBJ2-3; V gene: TRBV7-3; CDR3 protein: CASSRQGIGTDTQYF
J gene: TRBJ2-2; V gene: TRBV6-5; CDR3 protein: CASSYSGSKNTGELFF
J gene: TRBJ2-3; V gene: TRBV3-1; CDR3 protein: CASSQETSASTDTQYF
J gene: .; V gene: TRBV3-1; CDR3 protein: CASSQYRDASYEQYF
J gene: TRBJ2-4; V gene: TRBV30; CDR3 protein: CAWSVASGFIKNIQYF